Below are 14 T cell receptor beta chains sequenced from a single sample in a study of T cell repertoires in cytomegalovirus infection. What these receptors recognize is not known. A single record per CDR3 protein comes from TCRdb applying MiXCR to the reads. The sample contains around 710,000 distinct CDR3 sequences, 25% to 35% of which appear only once. The source material was cultured CD8+ T cells from PBMCs, sampled from culture after CMV antigen stimulation. These receptors came from a human donor in good health (CMV status not recorded). Some clones in this sample may be carry-over from other donors' samples.

The chain employs TRBV2 and TRBJ2-4; D possibly matches TRBD1 or TRBD2 (5 bases each). The germline gives CDR1 SNHLY, CDR2 FYNNEI. V lost 7 bases and J lost 0, with 10 bases in between. CDR3 length equals 14 residues. The CDR3 loop reads CASMWGLAKNIQYF. The CDR3 DNA is TGTGCCAGCATGTGGGGGTTAGCCAAAAACATTCAGTACTTC.

This chain uses TRBV6-6 with TRBJ2-7; D may be TRBD2 (5 bases). The germline V gene has CDR1 MNHNY and CDR2 SVGAGI (reference sequence). This CDR3 has 14 amino acids. V shed 5 bases and J shed 3 bases, with 14 bases lying between them. The DNA of the CDR3 is TGTGCCAGCAGTCCCCGAGGGTCCGACTACGAGCAGTACTTC. Encoded protein: CASSPRGSDYEQYF.

V usage is TRBV10-3 and J usage is TRBJ2-3; 7 bases are shared with TRBD1. V shed 6 bases and J 2 bases; nucleotides not matched to a gene: 5. CDR1 ENHRY and CDR2 SYGVKD come from the germline V gene. The CDR3 totals 14 residues. The chain's CDR3 is CAISKDRVTDTQYF. The CDR3 nucleotides are TGTGCCATCAGCAAAGACAGGGTCACAGATACGCAGTATTTT.

The CDR3 reads CASRQRQGLSKNIQYF. CDR3 in DNA: TGTGCCAGCCGTCAACGGCAGGGGTTATCCAAAAACATTCAGTACTTC. This chain connects TRBV6-5 to TRBJ2-4; possible D gene TRBD1, 6 bases. The germline V gene has CDR1 MNHEY and CDR2 SVGAGI. This CDR3 region has 16 residues. The V and J ends lost 8 bases and 2 bases respectively, with 19 bases between them.

This clonotype showed up just a few times. The chain carries TRBV27 and TRBJ2-2; TRBD1 or TRBD2 may be the D gene (5 bases each). The V gene's germline CDR1 is MNHEY and CDR2 SMNVEV (reference sequence). This CDR3 region has 17 residues. Trimming shortened V by 7 bases and J by 4 bases, and 22 bases separated the two germline ends. CDR3 sequence: CASTPTTRDPFTGELFF. CDR3 nucleotides: TGTGCCAGCACCCCCACGACCCGGGACCCTTTCACCGGGGAGCTGTTTTTT.

The CDR3 DNA follows: TGTGCCAGCAGCCCAAAAACAGGGGGCGCGGGTTACGAGCAGTACGTC. As protein: CASSPKTGGAGYEQYV. This sequence joins TRBV28 and TRBJ2-7; TRBD1 aligns across 9 bases. J was trimmed by 4 bases and V by 6 bases; bases with no gene match: 13. This CDR3 has 16 amino acids. CDR1 is MDHEN and CDR2 is SYDVKM in the germline V gene.

This clonotype has more than one count but fewer than ten. At one boundary the junction diverges from the germline segment, which might be a read error. The chain joins TRBV7-6 to TRBJ1-1, with D possibly TRBD1 on 5 matching bases. The CDR3 contains 13 residues. From germline, CDR1 is SGHVS and CDR2 FNYEAQ. The CDR3 is CASSLGTHTEAFF. The CDR3 nucleotides are TGTGCTAGCAGCTTAGGGACTCACACTGAAGCTTTCTTT. The whole variable domain, remainder taken from reference TRBV7-6 and TRBJ1-1, is GAGVSQSPRYKVTKRGQDVALRCDPISGHVSLYWYRQALGQGPEFLTYFNYEAQQDKSGLPNDRFSAERPEGSISTLTIQRTEQRDSAMYRCASSLGTHTEAFFGQGTRLTVV.

The chain carries TRBV6-2 or TRBV6-3 and TRBJ2-7, with 7 positions matching TRBD1. V trimming: 4 bases; J trimming: 0 bases; junction bases outside the gene matches: 0. Germline V lookup: CDR1 MNHEY, CDR2 SVGEGT. The CDR3 extends over 13 amino acids. The CDR3 DNA reads as TGTGCCAGCAGTTGGGACAGCTCCTACGAGCAGTACGTC. As protein: CASSWDSSYEQYV.

The chain recombines TRBV4-1 with TRBJ2-7; D uncertain. Germline lookup yields CDR1 MGHRA and CDR2 YSYEKL. V was pared by 0 bases and J by 9 bases, with 12 bases between. This CDR3 is built from 13 residues. CDR3 in amino acids: CASSQDRMRGQYF. CDR3 nucleotides: TGCGCCAGCAGCCAAGATAGAATGCGCGGGCAGTACTTC.

V and J are TRBV14 and TRBJ2-1; 9 bases map to TRBD1. This CDR3 is 15 amino acids long. Germline V CDR1 and CDR2: SGHDN, FVKESK. J gave up 2 bases and V 6 bases, and 5 bases lay outside the gene matches. In nucleotides, the CDR3 is TGTGCCAGCAGGGCCAACAGGGGGCCCTACAATGAGCAGTTCTTC. Its translation: CASRANRGPYNEQFF.

This chain joins TRBV12-3 or TRBV12-4 and TRBJ1-1; 7 nucleotides agree with TRBD1. This CDR3 comprises 12 residues. V was pared by 7 bases and J by 5 bases, with 4 bases of the junction left unmatched. The CDR3 DNA reads TGTGCCAGCAACCCGACAGGGACTGAAGCTTTCTTT. It encodes CASNPTGTEAFF.

The J gene is TRBJ2-7, the V gene TRBV12-3 or TRBV12-4, with 10 bases identical to TRBD1. Trimming removed 6 bases from V and 4 bases from J; junction bases left unmatched: 9. The CDR3 totals 15 residues. This chain's CDR3 is CASSRPGQGFYEQYF. In DNA, the CDR3 is TGTGCCAGCAGCCGGCCGGGACAGGGGTTTTACGAGCAGTACTTC.

This clonotype was picked up many times. The chain couples TRBV7-8 to TRBJ2-1, with 13 nucleotides matching TRBD2. Germline V CDR1 and CDR2: SGHVS, FQNEAQ. The CDR3 is made up of 17 amino acids. The ends lost 3 bases at V and 7 bases at J; junction bases unmatched: 9. The chain's CDR3 is CASSLTSGGPPFNEQFF. CDR3 sequence (DNA): TGTGCCAGCAGCTTGACTAGCGGGGGGCCTCCCTTTAATGAGCAGTTCTTC. The entire variable domain, with the rest obtained from reference TRBV7-8 and TRBJ2-1, is as follows: GAGVSQSPRYKVAKRGQDVALRCDPISGHVSLFWYQQALGQGPEFLTYFQNEAQLDKSGLPSDRFFAERPEGSVSTLKIQRTQQEDSAVYLCASSLTSGGPPFNEQFFGPGTRLTVL.

The CDR3 reads CSVGQDLSGANVLTF. The DNA of the CDR3 is TGCAGCGTGGGACAGGACCTCTCTGGGGCCAACGTCCTGACTTTC. The chain has TRBV29-1 and TRBJ2-6, with TRBD1 identical over 8 bases. After removal of 6 bases from V and 0 bases from J, the junction contained 4 bases not matched to a gene. The CDR3 sequence is 15 residues long. CDR1 and CDR2 from the germline V gene are SQVTM and ANQGSEA. Together with reference TRBV29-1 and TRBJ2-6, the CDR3 gives the full variable domain: SAVISQKPSRDICQRGTSLTIQCQVDSQVTMMFWYRQQPGQSLTLIATANQGSEATYESGFVIDKFPISRPNLTFSTLTVSNMSPEDSSIYLCSVGQDLSGANVLTFGAGSRLTVL.